Sequencing of this T cell receptor (beta chain) was carried out in a study of CD8+ T cells in alopecia areata. Whole-study results and caveats: Compared with normal scalp, lesional scalp had higher clonality and more expanded CD8+ clones.

The length of the CDR3 is 15 residues. V shed 4 bases and J 1 base; nucleotides not matched to a gene: 7. Per germline, CDR1 SGHRS and CDR2 YFSETQ. Isolation of CD4+ and CD8+ T cells from PBMCs was achieved by sorting. As to this clone: The antigen remains undetermined.

Extracted RNA was reverse transcribed into cDNA, the sequencing template. Assay used: immunoSEQ multiplex PCR; TCRdb lists only in-frame clones, some missing. The sample carries 150,000 or so clones, 50% to 65% recorded once. The source material was CD4+ T cells sorted from blood. The TCR comes from a human donor in good health. This rearrangement joins TRBV5-1 to TRBJ2-5; 7 bases map to TRBD1. CDR3 coding DNA: TGCGCCAGCAGCGTAGGGACAGTGACCCAAGAGACCCAGTACTTC. Amino acid sequence: CASSVGTVTQETQYF. Full variable domain (missing parts from reference TRBV5-1 and TRBJ2-5): KAGVTQTPRYLIKTRGQQVTLSCSPISGHRSVSWYQQTPGQGLQFLFEYFSETQRNKGNFPGRFSGRQFSNSRSEMNVSTLELGDSALYLCASSVGTVTQETQYFGPGTRLLVL.